Listed here is a single TCR beta chain. Its recognized antigen is unknown. Per-base qualities were not stored, and no clone one base away is much larger. The data originate from a study of cytomegalovirus exposure and HLA in healthy donors (dated by TCRdb to 2016 to 2017). For the study in its entirety: An earlier analysis of around 600 of the donors reported 250 to 300 Gb of sequence data and some 120 million unique TCR beta sequences from 150 million to 200 million T cells. Roughly 310 gigabases of sequencing data and approximately 80 million unique TCR sequences were included in an early release covering around 600 HLA-typed donors. The genetic ancestry cluster associated with self-reported Caucasian donors included 81% of the approximately 430 genotyped donors. The aim of the study was to test whether cataloging public T cell receptors could identify signatures of past pathogen exposure. The study profiled the T cell repertoires of fewer than 850 subjects by immunosequencing and related them to cytomegalovirus serostatus. Along with the roughly 710-subject first cohort, a separate validation cohort of over a hundred different subjects was used. The study combined high-throughput TCR immunosequencing, statistical association of individual TCRs with disease status, and machine learning to predict cytomegalovirus infection status. To study patterns of TCR occurrence, a later analysis re-analyzed previously published TCR beta repertoires from around 670 donors and added high-resolution HLA genotyping. Rather than using new phenotypic data, the later analysis identified candidate immune exposures from TCR beta sequences and from how often those sequences occurred across donors. An earlier analysis of fewer than 700 of the donors applied high-throughput TCR beta sequencing to assess whether each TCR beta V gene segment acted as functional or pseudogenic. Donor age, sex, ethnicity and CMV serostatus were compiled alongside the repertoire data. In a later genetic analysis, genome-wide SNP genotypes for 398 of the 666 donors were used, and that subset was treated as a discovery cohort. All discovery cohort repertoires had been generated on a single sequencing platform. HLA typing covered class I and class II loci at four-digit resolution. Typing coverage varied by locus: about 629-630 donors for A, B, C, DRB1 and DQB1; approximately 520 for DQA1; some 610 for DPA1; roughly 470 for DPB1. Roughly 5 DR-DQ haplotypes were treated as single units for association and clustering because of strong linkage in the cohort. Among some 410 genotyped donors of the cohort, an average of approximately 240,000 unique TCR beta nucleotide sequences were sequenced per donor, roughly 18% of them non-productive.

Results the study describes overall, beyond this receptor: At a false discovery rate of 0.05, a later analysis linked fewer than 20,000 TCR beta sequences to specific HLA alleles. CMV serostatus was the only immune exposure information available for the cohort. The sequencing pipeline was judged likely to have produced a cluster of highly shared sequence variants as a technical artifact. In a later analysis, the rate of TCR association differed among HLA loci, with DRB1 alleles having the most associated TCRs and HLA-C alleles having the fewest. A later analysis found that HLA-associated TCR beta chains were more clonally expanded and had lower generation probabilities than equally common non-associated chains. In a later analysis, several top co-occurrence clusters were reported to appear linked to parvovirus B19, influenza, CMV and Epstein-Barr virus. Because the 87-base-pair reads could not distinguish some IMGT-functional V segments, including TRBV6-2 and TRBV6-3, those segments were excluded. Across donors, most TCR sequences were observed very rarely, whereas some public TCRs were present in many individuals. A further reported finding was that TCR beta sequences accurately predicted the HLA-A and HLA-B alleles for most subjects in the first cohort. Three of the identified cytomegalovirus-associated TCR beta chains were confirmed in vitro to be specific for cytomegalovirus antigens. Linkage disequilibrium might explain the correlated functional status among segregating V segments, but an unknown experimental factor could not be ruled out. The cohort was sequenced for TCR beta chains only, and without alpha or paired-chain data the features that could be detected were limited. According to the authors, the approach could potentially be generalized to other disease states and immunological phenotypes. In a later genetic analysis, a missense DCLRE1C variant was associated with V-gene and J-gene trimming of TCR beta chains, and the association was replicated in an independent cohort. In a later genetic analysis, fewer N-insertions in productive TCRs were reported among donors in an Asian-associated ancestry cluster than the roughly 700-donor mean. Broadly in line with IMGT annotations, most TCR beta V segments showed up in productive rearrangements about 90% or about 30% of the time in an earlier analysis of around 600 of the donors. The earlier analysis of about 600 of the donors excluded roughly 17 rarely observed V segments, including chromosome 9 orphons, because counts were too low. Strong co-occurrence of HLA alleles, especially DR and DQ, made assigning TCR associations to individual alleles difficult. According to a later analysis, most CMV-associated TCR beta chains appeared to be HLA-restricted, and the HLA associations seemed to be driven largely by CMV exposure. The classifier was reported to diagnose cytomegalovirus status with high specificity and sensitivity in both the original and validation cohorts. Because HLA typing was missing for some donors at each locus, association tests included only the typed subset. Sequencing depth was assumed to be roughly uniform across donors in the presence/absence analyses, though that assumption may not hold. In the study, about 150 TCR beta chains were listed as associated with cytomegalovirus.

The cohort consisted of approximately 690 healthy bone marrow donors. At the time of sampling, every cohort member was nominally healthy, though immune exposures that went unrecorded were likely present. The donor tested CMV seronegative and was one of the 352 seronegative cohort members. Each donor provided a peripheral blood sample, and peripheral blood mononuclear cells were used for TCR beta sequencing. The Qiagen DNeasy Blood Extraction Kit was used to extract genomic DNA from the blood cell samples. Library method: the immunoSEQ multiplex PCR assay. A mixture of 60 forward primers for TCR Vbeta segments and 13 reverse primers for TCR Jbeta segments was used in the multiplex PCR. A multiplex PCR assay on genomic DNA amplified the CDR3 region of rearranged TCR beta genes. The amplified TCR beta libraries were sequenced on the Illumina HiSeq System as 87-base-pair reads. The study's processing was this. In a later analysis, tens of millions of unique TCR beta chains were counted across the 690 or so repertoires, and around 11 million of these chains were shared by at least two donors. Raw reads were error-corrected and collapsed into unique sequences by a nearest-neighbor algorithm in which closely related sequences were merged to remove PCR and sequencing errors. V, D and J gene segments were assigned by aligning CDR3 sequences to IMGT reference sequences. For a sequence to be retained, at least a six-nucleotide match to both a V gene segment and a J gene segment was required. Rearrangements were called productive when the CDR3 lacked stop codons and stayed in frame with V and J; all others were non-productive. CDR3 was defined by IMGT convention, running from the second conserved V-encoded cysteine to the conserved J-encoded phenylalanine. The earlier analysis of approximately 500 of the donors excluded sequences that lacked an unambiguous match to a single V gene segment. In an earlier analysis of several hundred of the donors, a V segment was called functional when productive rearrangements were above 56.7%, and segregating when the standard deviation between donors exceeded 5%. A statistical classification framework was built for diagnosing cytomegalovirus status from the catalog of TCR beta chain sequences. A later analysis assigned V and J genes by comparing TCR nucleotide sequences with IMGT/GENE-DB human TR gene sequences. The TCRdist pipeline was used in a later analysis to assign CDR3 sequences and most-parsimonious VDJ recombination scenarios. In a later analysis, each TCR beta chain was defined by its CDR3 amino acid sequence together with its V-gene family, and reads lacking a unique V-gene family were excluded. A later analysis removed 500 to 650 highly shared, low-generation-probability nucleotide sequences to deal with suspected cross-contamination and a sequencing artifact. In a later analysis, a clonal expansion index was calculated for each public chain from normalized within-repertoire ranks of inferred template counts. In a later analysis, generation probabilities were computed using a VDJ recombination model fitted to out-of-frame rearrangements, and the results were checked against IGoR. A later analysis scored TCR-TCR, TCR-HLA and TCR-CMV co-occurrence with hypergeometric tests, applying a repertoire-size bias correction to TCR pairs. A later analysis estimated false discovery rates by permuting HLA or CMV assignments 20 times. In a later analysis, co-occurring TCRs were grouped using DBSCAN, and TCRdist sequence similarity was added for clustering within HLA-allele-positive subsets. For co-occurrence clustering, repertoires with fewer than 30,000 or more than 120,000 public chains were excluded, along with about five repertoires with anomalous nucleotide sharing. TCRdb mirrors the immuneACCESS table, restricted to in-frame sequences. Some clones are absent from its copies; in checked studies, under half trace to an unresolved V gene, and the reason for the others is unknown. For V, J and clone size, that table is used; D and trimming come from the DNA. This sample lists some 180,000 clones; about four fifths were detected once. The ten largest make up more than 1.5% of the sample.

The germline V gene yields ENHRY for CDR1 and SYGVKD for CDR2. Taken from cysteine to phenylalanine, the CDR3 has 13 residues. The entry retains the CDR3 DNA only, 39 bases that are in frame from base 1. The junction carries 13 bases between V and J, which are trimmed by 3 bases and 8 bases respectively. This TCR was sampled from a man in his forties in good health and CMV-seronegative. The sample consisted of PBMCs. The rearranged chain carries TRBV10-3 and TRBJ1-2; confidence is insufficient to name the D gene. The CDR3 reads CAISEREFGGYTF. The nucleotides are TGTGCCATCAGTGAAAGGGAGTTCGGGGGCTACACCTTC.